This T cell receptor beta chain originates from a study of shared clonotypes between healthy human individuals (dated by TCRdb to 2020 to 2022). Background on the whole study: The cohort included three men and a couple of women between 18 and 49 years of age. Per donor, three plates each were used for CD4 naive and CD4 memory, two for CD8 naive, and one for CD8 memory. The study deeply sequenced blood TCR repertoires of about five healthy adults to estimate repertoire size and the extent of clonotype sharing between individuals. To increase sequencing depth and limit assay-specific biases, TCR repertoire library preparation and sequencing were carried out by different laboratories using diverse techniques. Between about 0.85 and 8.9 billion PBMCs per donor were obtained by leukapheresis.

With respect to this clone: This clone's antigen is unknown. Base-call qualities are not available, and no considerably larger clone is one nucleotide away.

Counted from cysteine to phenylalanine, this CDR3 has 20 amino acids. Only the CDR3 part of the read is kept: 60 bases, read in frame from the first base. Trimming accounts for 0 bases at V and 0 bases at J, while the number of junction bases matched to no gene is 15. The germline V gene provides CDR1 SGHRS and CDR2 YFSETQ. Study-wide conclusions, independent of this receptor: Sampling was restricted to blood, and TCR repertoires in tissue are likely to differ from TCR repertoires in blood. Because the study included a small number of donors, the genetic and exposure-history diversity represented was limited. When a few donors were compared, the shared fraction of clonotypes was 5% to 6.5% for naive CD4, over 3% for naive CD8, 2% to 2.5% for memory CD4, and about 0.36% for memory CD8. Rarefaction of sorted-subset datasets indicated incomplete sequencing despite the large sequencing depth. Clonotypes shared by all four sorted-subset donors showed higher generation probabilities than non-shared clonotypes. Based on pairwise subsampling, the degree of clonotype sharing among donors was expected to be affected by sequencing depth. Larger estimated clonotype richness was generally found for naive subsets than for memory subsets.

Using the deep immunoSEQ assay, multiplex PCR amplified TCR CDR3 regions from genomic DNA. Genomic DNA extracted from each cell subset was distributed evenly over all wells of several immunoSEQ 96-well plates, and each plate served as one replicate. For sorted subsets, approximately 0.2 ug of genomic DNA, equivalent to some 30,000 T cell genomes, went into each replicate PCR. Purified libraries were measured with a Qubit 3.0 fluorometer, size-checked on a Bioanalyzer 2100, and measured again with the KAPA Library Quantification kit. Each immunoSEQ 96-well plate was sequenced on its own single-read 150-cycle Illumina NextSeq 550 flow cell. Processing in the source paper ran as follows. The immunoSEQ output contained only junctional sequences without quality scores, so filtering could not match that applied to full-length reads. Sequences were annotated with PyIR, a Python wrapper for IgBLAST v1.9, using IMGT germline references to assign V/J genes and CDR3. Any read was removed if the V/J assignment was weak (E-value above 1e-6), the CDR3 was missing, or the read contained stop codons, out-of-frame junctions, or ambiguous translated residues. V3J clonotypes were defined by identical inferred V gene, J gene, and CDR3 amino acid sequence. To compute the percentage overlap between repertoires, the number of shared unique clonotypes was divided by the size of the smaller repertoire. Three approaches were used to assess repertoire richness: RTK rarefaction, the Chao1 estimator, and Recon v2.1 estimates of unobserved clonotypes. For all TCRbeta clonotypes obtained by the gDNA method from several donors, generation probabilities were computed with OLGA. As stored in TCRdb, this immuneACCESS dataset retains in-frame rearrangements with V and J assigned. A fraction of the clones does not appear; measured against another copy, unresolved V genes explain less than half of the discrepancy, and the remainder lacks a known reason. V and J calls and clone size are those listed in that table; D and trimming were worked out from the DNA. The sample table shows roughly 2.5 million clones, and roughly nine tenths are seen once. The top ten hold over 0.12% of the sample.

The donors were healthy, HIV-negative adults with no recently reported acute infections or vaccinations. Every donor was a Caucasian adult living in Nashville, Tennessee, USA. CD4+ T cells were enriched by magnetic negative selection; naive cells were then positively selected on CD45RA, and the negative fraction formed the memory subset. Blood was collected by leukapheresis, and PBMCs were isolated by Ficoll-Histopaque density gradient centrifugation and then cryopreserved in liquid nitrogen vapor phase. Analytical flow cytometry was used to check the purity and quantity of every magnetically sorted T cell population. Genomic DNA was isolated from every sorted fraction and measured by UV absorbance on a Nanodrop 2000c.

The specimen was naive CD4+ T cells sorted from blood. In light of the paper, this sample's cell subset or site label describes: CD45RA+ positively selected. The TCR comes from a young man in good health. Recombination linked TRBV5-1 to TRBJ2-4; 7 middle bases align to TRBD1. The base sequence is TGCGCCAGCAGCTTGGGTGAGGCAGGGGGTAGCGTCAAAGCCAAAAACATTCAGTACTTC. Its translation reads: CASSLGEAGGSVKAKNIQYF.